What follows are 6 T cell receptor beta chains derived from one specimen sequenced in a study of STAT3 mutations in large granular lymphocyte leukemia. Here immunoSEQ multiplex PCR was the method, and the copy in TCRdb shows in-frame clones only, minus some. The repertoire holds approximately 4,400 clones, with around 76% as singletons. The antigens for these receptors are not known. General study findings and limits: Every T-LGLL patient had at least one immunodominant TCRbeta clonotype.

The sample consisted of peripheral blood mononuclear cells. All receptors derive from a boy aged 5-17 years with T-cell large granular lymphocyte leukemia. Some clones in this sample may be carry-over from other donors' samples.

The chain combines TRBV5-1 with TRBJ1-4; TRBD1 might be the D (6 bases). The V end lost 4 bases, the J end lost 1 base, and 8 bases lay between the germline ends. The germline CDR1 and CDR2 sequences are SGHRS and YFSETQ. The CDR3 spans 14 residues. CDR3 nucleotide sequence: TGCGCCAGCAGCATAGGGGGAACTAATGAAAAACTGTTTTTT. This gives the protein CASSIGGTNEKLFF.

The rearrangement uses TRBV30 and TRBJ1-2; D might be TRBD1 (5 bases). This CDR3 is built from 11 residues. Trimming took off 2 bases at V and 6 bases at J, with 7 bases between the two ends. CDR1 and CDR2 (germline): GTSNPN, SVGIG (reference sequence). Written as DNA, the CDR3 is TGTGCCTGGAGTAGCAGGGATGGCTACACCTTC. This sequence encodes CAWSSRDGYTF.

The chain employs TRBV7-9 and TRBJ2-3; D not certain. CDR1 and CDR2 from the germline V gene are SEHNR and FQNEAQ (reference sequence). This CDR3 contains 12 residues. V dropped 5 bases and J dropped 6 bases, with 9 bases sitting between them. Here the CDR3 DNA reads TGTGCCAGCAGCCCCTTGGCGGATACGCAGTATTTT. Amino acid sequence: CASSPLADTQYF.

This clone has a single count. The rearrangement links TRBV29-1 to TRBJ1-5; the match to TRBD1 covers 10 bases. Germline assignment: CDR1 SQVTM and CDR2 ANQGSEA. This CDR3 has 13 amino acids. V dropped 6 bases and J dropped 6; count of bases not matched to a gene: 5. The CDR3 DNA is TGCAGCGTCGAGACAGGGGGCGGTCAGCCCCAGCATTTT. This encodes CSVETGGGQPQHF.

This clone showed up just a few times. The V call is TRBV21-1, the J call TRBJ1-1; TRBD1, the D gene given by the table, was not confirmed from the DNA. TRBV21-1 is a listed pseudogene. CDR3 length equals 13 residues. CDR3 coding DNA: TGTGCCAGCAGCAACAAAATGAACACTGAAGCTTTCTTT. This gives the protein CASSNKMNTEAFF.

This clone was counted between two and nine times. The chain is built from TRBV7-9 and TRBJ2-5; D gene ambiguous. V was cut by 1 base and J by 5 bases, with 14 bases left in between. CDR1 is SEHNR, CDR2 FQNEAQ, per germline (reference sequence). The CDR3 extends over 15 amino acids. CDR3 loop: CASSLGLGSGETQYF. CDR3 sequence (DNA): TGTGCCAGCAGCTTAGGTTTGGGCAGTGGGGAGACCCAGTACTTC.